Listed here is a single T cell receptor beta chain. This CDR3 has 14 amino acids. The germline V gene has CDR1 MDHEN and CDR2 SYDVKM. V lost 5 bases, J lost 4 bases, and 7 bases stayed unmatched. The data were obtained in a study of blood T cell repertoires in COVID-19. Clones were sequenced by immunoSEQ multiplex PCR, and TCRdb holds only the in-frame ones, with some missing. Altogether approximately 320,000 clones are present, 87% being singletons, with the ten largest covering around 8.9%. The receptor's source is a woman aged 18-29 years who had recovered from COVID-19. The V call is TRBV28, the J call TRBJ1-1, with TRBD1 matching over 7 bases. Sequenced sample: PBMCs or T cells enriched from blood (not recorded which). CDR3: CASSTNRGSTEAFF. The CDR3 DNA is TGTGCCAGCAGTACAAACAGGGGAAGCACTGAAGCTTTCTTT. Drawing the rest from reference TRBV28 and TRBJ1-1, the complete variable domain is DVKVTQSSRYLVKRTGEKVFLECVQDMDHENMFWYRQDPGLGLRLIYFSYDVKMKEKGDIPEGYSVSREKKERFSLILESASTNQTSMYLCASSTNRGSTEAFFGQGTRLTVV.